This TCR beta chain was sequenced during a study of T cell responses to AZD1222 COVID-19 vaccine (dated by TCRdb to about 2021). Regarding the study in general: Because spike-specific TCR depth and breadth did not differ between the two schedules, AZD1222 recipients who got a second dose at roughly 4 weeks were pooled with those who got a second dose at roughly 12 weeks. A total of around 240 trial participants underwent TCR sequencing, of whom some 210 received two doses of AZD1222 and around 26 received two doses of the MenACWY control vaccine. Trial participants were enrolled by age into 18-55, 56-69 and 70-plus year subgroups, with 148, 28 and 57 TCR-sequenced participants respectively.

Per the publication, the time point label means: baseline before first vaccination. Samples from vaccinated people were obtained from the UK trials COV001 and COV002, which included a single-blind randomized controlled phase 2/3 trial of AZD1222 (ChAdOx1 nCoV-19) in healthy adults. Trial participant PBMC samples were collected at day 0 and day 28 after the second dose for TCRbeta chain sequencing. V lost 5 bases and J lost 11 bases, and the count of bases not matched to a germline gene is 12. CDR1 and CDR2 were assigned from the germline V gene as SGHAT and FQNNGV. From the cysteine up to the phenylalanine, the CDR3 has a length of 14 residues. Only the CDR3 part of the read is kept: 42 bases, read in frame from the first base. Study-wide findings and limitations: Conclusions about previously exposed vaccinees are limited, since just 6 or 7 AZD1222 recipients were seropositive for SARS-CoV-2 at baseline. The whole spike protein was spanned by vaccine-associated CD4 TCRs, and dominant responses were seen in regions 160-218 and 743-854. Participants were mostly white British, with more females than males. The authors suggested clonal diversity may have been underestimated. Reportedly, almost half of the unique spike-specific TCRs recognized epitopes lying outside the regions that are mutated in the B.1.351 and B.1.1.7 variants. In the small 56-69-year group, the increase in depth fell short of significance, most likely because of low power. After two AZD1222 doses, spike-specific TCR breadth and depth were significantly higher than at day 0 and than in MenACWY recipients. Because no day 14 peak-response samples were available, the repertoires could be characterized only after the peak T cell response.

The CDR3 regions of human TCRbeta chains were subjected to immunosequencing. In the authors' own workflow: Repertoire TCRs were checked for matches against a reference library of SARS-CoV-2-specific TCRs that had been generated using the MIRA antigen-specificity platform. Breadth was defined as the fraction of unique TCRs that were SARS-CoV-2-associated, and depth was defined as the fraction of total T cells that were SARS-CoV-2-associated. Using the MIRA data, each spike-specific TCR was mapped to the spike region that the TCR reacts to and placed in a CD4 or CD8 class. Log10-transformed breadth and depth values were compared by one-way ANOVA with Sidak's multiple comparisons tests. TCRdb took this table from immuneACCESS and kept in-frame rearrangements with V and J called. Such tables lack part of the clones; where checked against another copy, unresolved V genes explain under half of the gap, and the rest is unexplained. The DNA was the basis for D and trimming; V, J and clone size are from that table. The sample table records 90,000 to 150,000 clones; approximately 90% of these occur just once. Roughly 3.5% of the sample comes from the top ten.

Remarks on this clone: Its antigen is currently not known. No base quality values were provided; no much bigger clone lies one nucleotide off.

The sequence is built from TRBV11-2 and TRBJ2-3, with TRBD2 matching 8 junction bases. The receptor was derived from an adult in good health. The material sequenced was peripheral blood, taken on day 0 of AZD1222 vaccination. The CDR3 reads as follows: CASSQGMFAGGQYF. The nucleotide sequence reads TGTGCCAGCAGCCAAGGAATGTTCGCGGGGGGGCAGTATTTT.